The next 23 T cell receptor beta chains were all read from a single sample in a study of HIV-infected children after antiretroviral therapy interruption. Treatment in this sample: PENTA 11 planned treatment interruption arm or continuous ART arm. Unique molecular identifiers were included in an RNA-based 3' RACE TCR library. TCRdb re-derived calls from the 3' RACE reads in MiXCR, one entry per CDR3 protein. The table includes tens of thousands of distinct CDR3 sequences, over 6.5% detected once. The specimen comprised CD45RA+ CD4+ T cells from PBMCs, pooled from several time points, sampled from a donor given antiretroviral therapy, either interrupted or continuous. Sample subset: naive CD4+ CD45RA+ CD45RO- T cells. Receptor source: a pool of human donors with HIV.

Here the CDR3 DNA reads TGCAGTGCTAGTAACCCCGAGACAGATACGCAGTATTTT. It specifies CSASNPETDTQYF. This chain uses TRBV20-1 with TRBJ2-3; no definite D call. The V and J ends lost 3 bases and 3 bases respectively, with 10 bases between them. In germline, CDR1 is DFQATT, CDR2 SNEGSKA (reference sequence). The CDR3 has 13 residues.

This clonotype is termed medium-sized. The CDR3, as DNA: TGTGCCACCAGTGATTTGGGCGGTGGCATTGATACGCAGTATTTT. Protein sequence: CATSDLGGGIDTQYF. The chain links TRBV24-1 to TRBJ2-3; no definite D call. CDR1 is KGHDR, CDR2 SFDVKD, per germline. The CDR3 consists of 15 residues. With 0 bases removed from V and 6 bases from J, the gap between germline ends came to 12 bases.

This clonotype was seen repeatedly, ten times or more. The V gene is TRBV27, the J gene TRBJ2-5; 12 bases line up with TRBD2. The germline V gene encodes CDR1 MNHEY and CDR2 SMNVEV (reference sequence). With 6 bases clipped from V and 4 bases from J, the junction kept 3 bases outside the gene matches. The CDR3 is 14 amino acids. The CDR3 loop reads CASRKLAGGETQYF. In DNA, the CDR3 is TGTGCCAGCAGAAAACTAGCGGGAGGAGAGACCCAGTACTTC.

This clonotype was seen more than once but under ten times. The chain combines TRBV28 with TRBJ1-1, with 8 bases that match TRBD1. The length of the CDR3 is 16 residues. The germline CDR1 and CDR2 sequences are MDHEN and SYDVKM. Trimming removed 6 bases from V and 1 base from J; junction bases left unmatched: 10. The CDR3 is CASSRETGVPNTEAFF. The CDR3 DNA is TGTGCCAGCAGCCGAGAGACAGGGGTCCCGAACACTGAAGCTTTCTTT.

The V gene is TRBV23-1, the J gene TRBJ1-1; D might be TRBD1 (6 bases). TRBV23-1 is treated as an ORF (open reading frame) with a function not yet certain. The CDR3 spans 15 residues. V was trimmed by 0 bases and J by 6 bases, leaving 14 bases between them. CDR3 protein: CASSQSEEGVAEAFF. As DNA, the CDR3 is TGCGCCAGCAGTCAATCGGAGGAGGGGGTGGCTGAAGCTTTCTTT.

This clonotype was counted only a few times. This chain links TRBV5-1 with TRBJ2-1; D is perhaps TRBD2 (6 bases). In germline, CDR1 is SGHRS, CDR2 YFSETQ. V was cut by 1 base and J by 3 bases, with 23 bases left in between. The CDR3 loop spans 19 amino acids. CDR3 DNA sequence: TGCGCCAGCAGCTTGAATTGGGGTAGCGGCATGAGGAACTACAATGAGCAGTTCTTC. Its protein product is CASSLNWGSGMRNYNEQFF.

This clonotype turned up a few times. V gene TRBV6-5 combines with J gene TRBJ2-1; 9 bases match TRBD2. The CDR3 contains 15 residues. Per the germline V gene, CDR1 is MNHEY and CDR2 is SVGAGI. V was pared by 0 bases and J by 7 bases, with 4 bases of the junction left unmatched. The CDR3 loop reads CASSYSSGSFNEQFF. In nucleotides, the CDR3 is TGTGCCAGCAGTTACTCTAGCGGGAGTTTTAATGAGCAGTTCTTC.

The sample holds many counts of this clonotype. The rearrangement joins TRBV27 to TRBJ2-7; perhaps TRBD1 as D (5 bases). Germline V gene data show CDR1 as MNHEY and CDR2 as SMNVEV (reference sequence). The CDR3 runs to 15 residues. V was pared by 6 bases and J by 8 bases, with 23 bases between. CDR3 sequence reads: CASSQTELTFTQQYF. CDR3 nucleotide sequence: TGTGCCAGCAGCCAGACAGAGCTAACCTTCACGCAGCAGTACTTC.

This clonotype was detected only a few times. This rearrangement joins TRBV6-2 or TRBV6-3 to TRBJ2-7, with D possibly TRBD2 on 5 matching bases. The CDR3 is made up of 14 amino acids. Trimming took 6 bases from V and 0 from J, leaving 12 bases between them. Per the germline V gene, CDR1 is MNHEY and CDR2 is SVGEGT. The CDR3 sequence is CASSPYSDSYEQYF. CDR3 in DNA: TGTGCCAGCAGCCCCTATAGCGACTCCTACGAGCAGTACTTC.

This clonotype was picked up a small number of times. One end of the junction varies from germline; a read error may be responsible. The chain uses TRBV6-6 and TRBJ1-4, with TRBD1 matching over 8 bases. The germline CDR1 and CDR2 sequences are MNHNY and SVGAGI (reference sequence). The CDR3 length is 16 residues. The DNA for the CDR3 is TGTGCCAGCGGTGATGCATGGACAGGGTTCAACGAAAGATTATTTTTC. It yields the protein CASGDAWTGFNERLFF.

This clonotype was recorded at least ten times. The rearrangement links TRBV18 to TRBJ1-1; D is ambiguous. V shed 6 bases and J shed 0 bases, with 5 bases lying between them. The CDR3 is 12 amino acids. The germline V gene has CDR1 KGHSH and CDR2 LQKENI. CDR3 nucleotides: TGTGCCAGCTCGCTAATGAACACTGAAGCTTTCTTT. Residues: CASSLMNTEAFF.

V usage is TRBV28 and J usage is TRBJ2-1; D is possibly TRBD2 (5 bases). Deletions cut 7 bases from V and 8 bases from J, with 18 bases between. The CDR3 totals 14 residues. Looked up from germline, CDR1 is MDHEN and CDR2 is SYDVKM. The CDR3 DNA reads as TGTGCCAGCATTGGGCTAGCCTCGCGGGATGAGCAGTTCTTC. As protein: CASIGLASRDEQFF.

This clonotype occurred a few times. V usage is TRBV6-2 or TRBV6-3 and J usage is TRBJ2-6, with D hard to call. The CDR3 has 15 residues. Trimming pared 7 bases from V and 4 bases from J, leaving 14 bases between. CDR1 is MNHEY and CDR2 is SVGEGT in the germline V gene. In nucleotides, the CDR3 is TGTGCCAGCACCCAAAGGCTTCTAGGGGCCAACGTCCTGACTTTC. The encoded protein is CASTQRLLGANVLTF.

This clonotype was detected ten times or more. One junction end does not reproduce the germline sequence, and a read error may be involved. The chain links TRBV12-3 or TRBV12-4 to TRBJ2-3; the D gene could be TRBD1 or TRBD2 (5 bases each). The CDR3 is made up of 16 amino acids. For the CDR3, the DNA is TGTGCAAGCAGCTTAGACTGGGGGTCTAGTGCAGAAACGCTGTATTTT. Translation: CASSLDWGSSAETLYF.

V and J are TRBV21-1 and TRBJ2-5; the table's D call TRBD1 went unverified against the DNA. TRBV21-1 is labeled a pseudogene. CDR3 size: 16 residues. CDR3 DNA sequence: TGTGCCAGCAGCCCCGAATCCGGACAGGAGGAGGAGACCCAGTACTTC. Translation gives CASSPESGQEEETQYF.

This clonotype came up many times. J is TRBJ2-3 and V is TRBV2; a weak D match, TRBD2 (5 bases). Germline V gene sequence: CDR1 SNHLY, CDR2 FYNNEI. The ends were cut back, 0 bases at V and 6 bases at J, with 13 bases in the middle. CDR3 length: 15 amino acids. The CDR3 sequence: CASSEARAGDDTQYF. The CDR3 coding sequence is TGTGCCAGCAGTGAAGCGAGGGCCGGGGATGATACGCAGTATTTT.

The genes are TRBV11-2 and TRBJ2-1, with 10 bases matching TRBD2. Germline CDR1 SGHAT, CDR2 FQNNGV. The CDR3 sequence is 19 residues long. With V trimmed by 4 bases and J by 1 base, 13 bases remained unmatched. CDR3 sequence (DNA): TGTGCCAGCAGCTCACGTCCCCTTCTAGCGGGAGCTTCCTACAATGAGCAGTTCTTC. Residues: CASSSRPLLAGASYNEQFF.

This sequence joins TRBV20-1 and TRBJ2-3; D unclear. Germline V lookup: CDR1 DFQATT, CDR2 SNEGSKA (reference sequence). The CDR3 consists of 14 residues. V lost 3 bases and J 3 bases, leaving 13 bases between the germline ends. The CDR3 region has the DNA TGCAGTGCTAGCATAACTGCAGCGACAGATACGCAGTATTTT. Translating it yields CSASITAATDTQYF.

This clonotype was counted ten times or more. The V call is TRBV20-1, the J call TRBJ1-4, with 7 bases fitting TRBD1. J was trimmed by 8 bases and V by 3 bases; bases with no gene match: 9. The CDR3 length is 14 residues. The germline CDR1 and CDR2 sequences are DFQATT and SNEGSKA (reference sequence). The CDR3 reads CSASDREVTEKLFF. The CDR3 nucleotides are TGCAGTGCTAGCGACAGGGAGGTGACCGAAAAACTGTTTTTT.

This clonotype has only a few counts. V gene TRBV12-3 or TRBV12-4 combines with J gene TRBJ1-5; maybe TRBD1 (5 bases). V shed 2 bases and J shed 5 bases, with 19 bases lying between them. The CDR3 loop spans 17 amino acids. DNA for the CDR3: TGTGCCAGCAGTTTAAGCCCCTGGGGCGGAAAATATCAGCCCCAGCATTTT. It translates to CASSLSPWGGKYQPQHF.

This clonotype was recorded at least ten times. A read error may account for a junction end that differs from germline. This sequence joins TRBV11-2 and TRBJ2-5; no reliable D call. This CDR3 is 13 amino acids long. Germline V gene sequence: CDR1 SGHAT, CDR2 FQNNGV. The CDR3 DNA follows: TGTGCCAGCAGTTTCGGCAACCAAGACACCCAGTACTTT. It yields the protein CASSFGNQDTQYF.

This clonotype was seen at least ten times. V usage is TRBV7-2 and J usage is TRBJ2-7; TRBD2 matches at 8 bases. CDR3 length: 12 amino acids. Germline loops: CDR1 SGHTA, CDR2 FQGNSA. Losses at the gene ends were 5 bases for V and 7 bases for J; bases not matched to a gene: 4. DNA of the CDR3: TGTGCCAGCAGCCCTTTAGCGGGGGAGCAGTACTTC. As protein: CASSPLAGEQYF.

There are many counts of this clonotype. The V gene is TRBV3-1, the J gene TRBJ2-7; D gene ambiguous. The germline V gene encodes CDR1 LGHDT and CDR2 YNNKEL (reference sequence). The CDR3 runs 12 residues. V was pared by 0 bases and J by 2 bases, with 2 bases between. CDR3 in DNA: TGTGCCAGCAGCCAAGAGCCCTACGAGCAGTACTTC. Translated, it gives CASSQEPYEQYF.